This record concerns one T cell receptor beta chain sequence. Study processing details: How many nucleated cells were present was estimated from reference gene primer amplification. Method: immunoSEQ multiplex PCR; TCRdb's copy keeps in-frame clones and lacks some. The V and J calls and clone size were taken over from that table, and D and trimming were inferred from the DNA. The sample consists of 100,000 to 150,000 clones, around four fifths of them appearing once. The sample is drawn from a study of blood T cell repertoires in COVID-19. The overall study: The study drew acute and convalescent COVID-19 samples from the United States, Italy and Spain. The cDNA or gDNA used as material had been derived from T cells, B-cell-depleted T cells, or PBMCs.

V was clipped by 0 bases and J by 0 bases, with 10 bases between them. Germline assignment: CDR1 SGHRS and CDR2 YFSETQ. The CDR3 covers 16 residues. Sequenced input: peripheral blood. The rearrangement joins TRBV5-1 to TRBJ2-1; D uncertain. This sequence originates from a man older than 75 with active or convalescent COVID-19. The CDR3 sequence is CASSLDQVSSYNEQFF. CDR3 nucleotides: TGCGCCAGCAGCTTGGACCAGGTGAGCTCCTACAATGAGCAGTTCTTC.